These 19 T cell receptor beta chains were sequenced from one sample in a study of shared clonotypes between healthy human individuals. The repertoire was sequenced with immunoSEQ multiplex PCR; TCRdb's copy has only in-frame clones and lacks some. The repertoire holds about 600,000 clones, with approximately 97% as singletons. Sequenced material: naive CD4+ T cells sorted from blood. The subset is: CD45RA+ positively selected. These receptors came from a woman in her 30s in good health.

The V and J genes are TRBV5-4 and TRBJ2-2; the D call may be TRBD1 or TRBD2 (5 bases each). The CDR3 has 14 amino acids. The germline CDR1 and CDR2 sequences are SGHNT and YYREEE (reference sequence). V lost 5 bases and J lost 5, with 13 bases in between. In DNA form, the CDR3 reads TGTGCCAGCAGACAAGACGGGACGACCGGGGAGCTGTTTTTT. This codes for CASRQDGTTGELFF. The whole variable domain, filled in from reference TRBV5-4 and TRBJ2-2, reads ETGVTQSPTHLIKTRGQQVTLRCSSQSGHNTVSWYQQALGQGPQFIFQYYREEENGRGNFPPRFSGLQFPNYSSELNVNALELDDSALYLCASRQDGTTGELFFGEGSRLTVL.

The chain couples TRBV7-2 to TRBJ2-2; no clear D gene. CDR3 length: 13 amino acids. From germline, CDR1 is SGHTA and CDR2 FQGNSA. V was shortened by 1 base and J by 6 bases, with 6 bases between the two germline ends. The DNA of the CDR3 is TGTGCCAGCAGCTTAGTGGCCGCCGGGGAGCTGTTTTTT. It codes for CASSLVAAGELFF.

V usage is TRBV9 and J usage is TRBJ2-1, with D maybe TRBD2 (5 bases). Germline V gene lookup returns CDR1 SGDLS and CDR2 YYNGEE. V was cut by 0 bases and J by 0 bases, with 13 bases left in between. CDR3 length: 17 residues. DNA for the CDR3: TGTGCCAGCAGCGTAGAAGGCGAGGGCCACTCCTACAATGAGCAGTTCTTC. Its protein product is CASSVEGEGHSYNEQFF.

The J gene is TRBJ2-3, the V gene TRBV14; no clear D gene. This CDR3 region has 13 residues. From germline, CDR1 is SGHDN and CDR2 FVKESK. The ends were cut back, 2 bases at V and 5 bases at J, with 8 bases in the middle. The CDR3 DNA sequence: TGTGCCAGCAGCCAATGGTTAGAAGATACGCAGTATTTT. This sequence encodes CASSQWLEDTQYF.

This clone has just one count. The chain carries TRBV10-2 and TRBJ1-5, with a tentative D call TRBD1 (5 bases). V was cut by 10 bases and J by 2 bases, with 15 bases left in between. Germline V gene sequence: CDR1 WSHSY, CDR2 SAAADI. The CDR3 length is 14 residues. The CDR3 spells CATQSRGGNQPQHF. The CDR3 nucleotides are TGCGCCACCCAGAGCCGGGGCGGCAATCAGCCCCAGCATTTT.

The V call is TRBV6-6, the J call TRBJ2-2; TRBD1 matches at 9 bases. CDR3 length equals 16 residues. J gave up 4 bases and V 0 bases, and 3 bases lay outside the gene matches. The germline V gene has CDR1 MNHNY and CDR2 SVGAGI (reference sequence). CDR3 DNA: TGTGCCAGCAGTTACTCGGACAGGGGCGGCACCGGGGAGCTGTTTTTT. Residues: CASSYSDRGGTGELFF.

This clone occurred once. The rearrangement links TRBV18 to TRBJ1-1; D is possibly TRBD1 (5 bases). The CDR3 runs to 14 residues. Trimming removed 2 bases at V and 5 bases at J, with 12 bases between. Germline V gene lookup returns CDR1 KGHSH and CDR2 LQKENI. CDR3 bases: TGTGCCAGCTCACCAGGGGGACTCGGGACTGAAGCTTTCTTT. This gives the protein CASSPGGLGTEAFF.

A word on this clone: Within the sample, other DNA sequences also encode this same CDR3. The chain links TRBV7-9 to TRBJ2-2; the D is unclear. V was trimmed by 1 base and J by 2 bases, leaving 2 bases between them. From germline, CDR1 is SEHNR and CDR2 FQNEAQ (reference sequence). The CDR3 has 13 residues. CDR3 sequence (DNA): TGTGCCAGCAGCTTAGGTAACACCGGGGAGCTGTTTTTT. Its translation: CASSLGNTGELFF.

The chain links TRBV7-8 to TRBJ1-4; tentative D call: TRBD1 (6 bases). V was clipped by 5 bases and J by 0 bases, with 19 bases between them. Germline CDR1 SGHVS, CDR2 FQNEAQ. The CDR3 sequence is 18 residues long. CDR3 protein: CASSAPGHKKATNEKLFF. The CDR3 region has the DNA TGTGCCAGCAGCGCCCCGGGACACAAAAAAGCAACTAATGAAAAACTGTTTTTT.

The rearrangement uses TRBV5-8 and TRBJ2-7; D unresolved. This CDR3 has 14 residues. V shed 0 bases and J shed 4 bases, with 11 bases lying between them. Germline values: CDR1 SGHTS, CDR2 YDEGEE. The CDR3 DNA reads as TGTGCCAGCAGCTTGGGGGGTAGGTCTTACGAGCAGTACTTC. Protein sequence: CASSLGGRSYEQYF. Based on the CDR3 plus reference TRBV5-8 and TRBJ2-7, the full variable domain is EAGVTQSPTHLIKTRGQQATLRCSPISGHTSVYWYQQALGLGLQFLLWYDEGEERNRGNFPPRFSGRQFPNYSSELNVNALELEDSALYLCASSLGGRSYEQYFGPGTRLTVT.

The rearrangement uses TRBV2 and TRBJ1-5; tentatively, D is TRBD1 (6 bases). Germline loops: CDR1 SNHLY, CDR2 FYNNEI. V was pared by 7 bases and J by 6 bases, with 13 bases between. This CDR3 contains 13 residues. The CDR3 nucleotides are TGTGCCAGCAATAACAGGGTAAGTCAGCCCCAGCATTTT. Residues: CASNNRVSQPQHF. Variable domain in full (rest from reference TRBV2 and TRBJ1-5): EPEVTQTPSHQVTQMGQEVILRCVPISNHLYFYWYRQILGQKVEFLVSFYNNEISEKSEIFDDQFSVERPDGSNFTLKIRSTKLEDSAMYFCASNNRVSQPQHFGDGTRLSIL.

This chain uses TRBV29-1 with TRBJ2-7; 7 nucleotides agree with TRBD1. Trimming removed 7 bases from V and 3 bases from J; junction bases left unmatched: 3. In germline, CDR1 is SQVTM, CDR2 ANQGSEA. The length of the CDR3 is 11 residues. CDR3 DNA: TGCAGCGCCCACAGGGGCTACGAGCAGTACTTC. It yields the protein CSAHRGYEQYF.

The CDR3 sequence: CASSSYTGELFF. The CDR3 DNA follows: TGTGCCAGCAGCAGTTACACCGGGGAGCTGTTTTTT. The chain has TRBV7-3 and TRBJ2-2; D not resolved. V was cut by 5 bases and J by 3 bases, with 4 bases left in between. Germline lookup yields CDR1 SGHTA and CDR2 FQGTGA. The CDR3 has 12 residues.

The gene calls are TRBV5-1 and TRBJ2-7, with TRBD2 matching 8 bases. CDR1 is SGHRS, CDR2 YFSETQ, per germline. The CDR3 consists of 15 residues. After removal of 1 base from V and 5 bases from J, the junction contained 8 bases not matched to a gene. This CDR3 is CASSLRTGGSNEQYF. CDR3 in DNA: TGCGCCAGCAGCTTGAGGACGGGAGGGAGTAACGAGCAGTACTTC.

The CDR3 region has the DNA TGTGCCAGCAGTTTGGCCCCACAGGGTTTTCAGCCCCAGCATTTT. Amino acid sequence: CASSLAPQGFQPQHF. The rearrangement joins TRBV28 to TRBJ1-5; tentatively, D is TRBD1 (6 bases). Germline-derived CDR1 and CDR2 are MDHEN and SYDVKM. Deletions cut 3 bases from V and 6 bases from J, with 15 bases between. The CDR3 consists of 15 residues.

The chain is built from TRBV6-1 and TRBJ1-2; the D gene is possibly TRBD1 (5 bases). The CDR3 length is 13 residues. The V gene's germline CDR1 is MNHNS and CDR2 SASEGT. V shed 7 bases and J shed 4 bases, with 13 bases lying between them. The CDR3 loop is CASTLRDLYGYTF. CDR3 bases: TGTGCCAGCACCCTTAGGGACCTCTATGGCTACACCTTC.

The CDR3 coding sequence is TGTGCCACCAGGGGTGGGGAGGCCGCCTACGAGCAGTACTTC. Its translation is CATRGGEAAYEQYF. This chain links TRBV10-3 with TRBJ2-7; D is tentatively TRBD1 or TRBD2 (6 bases each). The germline V gene has CDR1 ENHRY and CDR2 SYGVKD. CDR3 length: 14 amino acids. With 10 bases removed from V and 2 bases from J, the gap between germline ends came to 18 bases.

This rearrangement joins TRBV28 to TRBJ1-5; a weak D match, TRBD1 (5 bases). The V end lost 5 bases, the J end lost 4 bases, and 18 bases lay between the germline ends. Looked up from germline, CDR1 is MDHEN and CDR2 is SYDVKM. The CDR3 contains 16 residues. The CDR3 reads CASSTPWGGTNQPQHF. CDR3 coding DNA: TGTGCCAGCAGTACCCCGTGGGGGGGAACAAATCAGCCCCAGCATTTT. The full variable domain, completed using reference TRBV28 and TRBJ1-5, is DVKVTQSSRYLVKRTGEKVFLECVQDMDHENMFWYRQDPGLGLRLIYFSYDVKMKEKGDIPEGYSVSREKKERFSLILESASTNQTSMYLCASSTPWGGTNQPQHFGDGTRLSIL.

The chain joins TRBV2 to TRBJ1-6; no reliable D call. CDR3 size: 17 residues. V was shortened by 6 bases and J by 11 bases, with 26 bases between the two germline ends. Germline lookup yields CDR1 SNHLY and CDR2 FYNNEI. The CDR3: CASSSGPLRASMTPLHF. CDR3 nucleotide sequence: TGTGCCAGCAGCTCCGGGCCCCTTAGGGCTTCGATGACACCCCTCCACTTT.